This T cell receptor beta chain was sequenced for a study of cytomegalovirus exposure and HLA in healthy donors. Study in general: The 120 validation repertoires, a later analysis reported, used the same platform as the roughly 730 repertoires from the first cohort. General study findings and limits: Diagnosis of cytomegalovirus status made by the classifier reportedly showed high specificity and sensitivity. In vitro confirmation showed three CMV-associated chains to be CMV antigen specific. A list of more than 150 TCR beta chains associated with cytomegalovirus was given.

Details on this clone: Its antigen is undetermined.

The CDR3 covers 16 residues. Looked up from germline, CDR1 is MRHNA and CDR2 is SNTAGT. V gave up 2 bases and J gave up 2 bases; unmatched junction bases: 5. Measured with immunoSEQ multiplex PCR; TCRdb has only the in-frame clones, and not every one. This table holds around 90,000 clones, almost 85% found once. This TCR came from a young woman in good health and CMV-seropositive. The V gene is TRBV6-4, the J gene TRBJ2-3, with 9 positions matching TRBD2. Material for sequencing was PBMCs. DNA for the CDR3: TGTGCCAGCAGTGACCAGGCTAGCGGGGACACAGATACGCAGTATTTT. Translation gives CASSDQASGDTDTQYF.